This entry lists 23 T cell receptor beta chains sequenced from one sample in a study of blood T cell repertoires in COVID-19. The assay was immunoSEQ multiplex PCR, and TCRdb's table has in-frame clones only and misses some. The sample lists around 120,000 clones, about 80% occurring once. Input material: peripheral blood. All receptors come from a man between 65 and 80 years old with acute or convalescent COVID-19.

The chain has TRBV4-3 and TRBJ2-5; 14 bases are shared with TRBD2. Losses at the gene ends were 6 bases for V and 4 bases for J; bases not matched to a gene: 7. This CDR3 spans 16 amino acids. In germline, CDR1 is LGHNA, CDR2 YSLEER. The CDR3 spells CASRRTSGGLGETQYF. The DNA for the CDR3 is TGCGCCAGCAGACGGACTAGCGGGGGGTTGGGAGAGACCCAGTACTTC.

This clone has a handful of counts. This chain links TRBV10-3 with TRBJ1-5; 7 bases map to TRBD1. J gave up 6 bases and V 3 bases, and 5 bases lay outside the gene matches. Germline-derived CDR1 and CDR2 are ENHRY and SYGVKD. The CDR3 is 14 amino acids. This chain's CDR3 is CAISDQGGGQPQHF. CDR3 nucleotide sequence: TGTGCCATCAGTGATCAGGGGGGCGGTCAGCCCCAGCATTTT.

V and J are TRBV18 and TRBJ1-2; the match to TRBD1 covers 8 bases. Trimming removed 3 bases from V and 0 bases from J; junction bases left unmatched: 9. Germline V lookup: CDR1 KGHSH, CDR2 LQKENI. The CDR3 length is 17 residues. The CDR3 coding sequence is TGTGCCAGCTCACCGACGCAGGGGGCCATGGCTAACTATGGCTACACCTTC. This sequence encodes CASSPTQGAMANYGYTF.

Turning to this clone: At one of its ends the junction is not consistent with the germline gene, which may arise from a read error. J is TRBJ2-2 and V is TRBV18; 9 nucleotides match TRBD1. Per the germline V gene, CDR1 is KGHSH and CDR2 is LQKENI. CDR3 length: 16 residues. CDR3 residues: CASSPGQGPGTGELFF. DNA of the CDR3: TGTGCCAGCTCACCGGGACAGGGACCGGGCACCGGAGAGCTGTTTTTT.

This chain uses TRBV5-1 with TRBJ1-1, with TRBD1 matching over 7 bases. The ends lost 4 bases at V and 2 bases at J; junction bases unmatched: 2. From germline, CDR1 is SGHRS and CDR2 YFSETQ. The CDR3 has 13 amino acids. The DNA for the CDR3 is TGCGCCAGCAGCCGACAGGGCAACACTGAAGCTTTCTTT. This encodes CASSRQGNTEAFF.

In nucleotides, the CDR3 is TGCGCCAGCAGTAGCAGATTCTCCTACGAGCAGTACTTC. Residues: CASSSRFSYEQYF. This chain connects TRBV5-1 to TRBJ2-7; D not certain. This CDR3 spans 13 amino acids. The V gene lost 5 bases and the J gene lost 0 bases, with 9 bases spanning the gap. Germline CDR1 SGHRS, CDR2 YFSETQ.

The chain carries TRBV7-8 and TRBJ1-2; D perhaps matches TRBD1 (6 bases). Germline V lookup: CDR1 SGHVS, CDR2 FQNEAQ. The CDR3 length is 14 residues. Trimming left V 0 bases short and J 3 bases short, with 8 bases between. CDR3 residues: CASSLATGYYGYTF. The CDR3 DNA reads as TGTGCCAGCAGCTTAGCGACAGGTTACTATGGCTACACCTTC.

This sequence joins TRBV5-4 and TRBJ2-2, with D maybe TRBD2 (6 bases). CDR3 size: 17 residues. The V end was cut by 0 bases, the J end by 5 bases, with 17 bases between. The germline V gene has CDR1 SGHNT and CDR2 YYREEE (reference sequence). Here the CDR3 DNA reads TGTGCCAGCAGCTTGGAAGAGTGGTACGGAGGGACCGGGGAGCTGTTTTTT. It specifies CASSLEEWYGGTGELFF.

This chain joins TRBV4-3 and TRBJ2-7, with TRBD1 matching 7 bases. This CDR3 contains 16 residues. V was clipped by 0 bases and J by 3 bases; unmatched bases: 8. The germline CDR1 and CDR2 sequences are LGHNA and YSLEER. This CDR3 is CASSQEETGILYEQYF. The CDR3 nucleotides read TGCGCCAGCAGCCAAGAAGAGACAGGGATCCTCTACGAGCAGTACTTC.

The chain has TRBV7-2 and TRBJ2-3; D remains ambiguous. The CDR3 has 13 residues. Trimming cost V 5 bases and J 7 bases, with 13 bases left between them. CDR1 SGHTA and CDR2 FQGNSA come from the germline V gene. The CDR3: CASSHPSEHTQYF. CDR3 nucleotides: TGTGCCAGCAGCCACCCCAGCGAACATACGCAGTATTTT. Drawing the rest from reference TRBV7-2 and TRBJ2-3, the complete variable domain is GAGVSQSPSNKVTEKGKDVELRCDPISGHTALYWYRQSLGQGLEFLIYFQGNSAPDKSGLPSDRFSAERTGGSVSTLTIQRTQQEDSAVYLCASSHPSEHTQYFGPGTRLTVL.

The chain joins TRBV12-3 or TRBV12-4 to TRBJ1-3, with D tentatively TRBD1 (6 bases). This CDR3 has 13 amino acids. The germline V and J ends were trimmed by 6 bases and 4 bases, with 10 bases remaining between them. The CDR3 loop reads CASRGGVGNTIYF. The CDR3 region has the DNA TGTGCCAGCAGAGGGGGGGTCGGAAACACCATATATTTT.

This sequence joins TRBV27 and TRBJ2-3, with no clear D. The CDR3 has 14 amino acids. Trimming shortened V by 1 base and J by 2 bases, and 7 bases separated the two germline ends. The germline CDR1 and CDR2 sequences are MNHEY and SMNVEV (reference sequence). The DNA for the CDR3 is TGTGCCAGCAGTTTATTTATATTCACAGATACGCAGTATTTT. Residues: CASSLFIFTDTQYF.

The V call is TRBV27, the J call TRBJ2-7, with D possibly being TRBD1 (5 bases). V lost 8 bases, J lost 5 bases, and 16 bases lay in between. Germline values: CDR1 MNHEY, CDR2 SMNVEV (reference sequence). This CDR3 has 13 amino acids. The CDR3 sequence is CASAPRVAHEQYF. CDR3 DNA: TGTGCCAGCGCCCCCAGGGTAGCCCACGAGCAGTACTTC.

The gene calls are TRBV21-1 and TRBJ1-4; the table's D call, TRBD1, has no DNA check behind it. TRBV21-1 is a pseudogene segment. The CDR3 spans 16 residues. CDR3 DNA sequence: TGTGCCACTTCACCGGGACAGGGGTGGTGGGATGAAAAACTGTTTTTT. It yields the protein CATSPGQGWWDEKLFF.

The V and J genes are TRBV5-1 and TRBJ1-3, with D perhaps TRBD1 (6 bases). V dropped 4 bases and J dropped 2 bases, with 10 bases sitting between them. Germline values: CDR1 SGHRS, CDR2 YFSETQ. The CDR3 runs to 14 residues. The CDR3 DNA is TGCGCCAGCAGCCCCGGGACAACTGGAAACACCATATATTTT. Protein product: CASSPGTTGNTIYF.

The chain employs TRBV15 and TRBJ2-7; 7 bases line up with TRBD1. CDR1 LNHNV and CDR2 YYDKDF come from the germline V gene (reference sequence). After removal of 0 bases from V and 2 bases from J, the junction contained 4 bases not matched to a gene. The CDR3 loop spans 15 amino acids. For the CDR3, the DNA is TGTGCCACCAGCAGAGAAAGGGACAGAGCCTACGAGCAGTACTTC. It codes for CATSRERDRAYEQYF.

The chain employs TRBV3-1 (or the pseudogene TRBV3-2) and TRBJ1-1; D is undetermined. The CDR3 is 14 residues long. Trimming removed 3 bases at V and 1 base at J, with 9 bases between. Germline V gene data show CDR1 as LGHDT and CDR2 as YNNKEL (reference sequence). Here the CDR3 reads CASSHNPGNTEAFF. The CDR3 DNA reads TGTGCCAGCAGCCACAACCCCGGGAACACTGAAGCTTTCTTT.

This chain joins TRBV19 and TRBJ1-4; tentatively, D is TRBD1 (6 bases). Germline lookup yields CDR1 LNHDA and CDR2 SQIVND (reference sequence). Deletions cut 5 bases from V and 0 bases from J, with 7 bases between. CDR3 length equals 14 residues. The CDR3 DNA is TGTGCCAGTAGTCGGACAGCAACTAATGAAAAACTGTTTTTT. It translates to CASSRTATNEKLFF. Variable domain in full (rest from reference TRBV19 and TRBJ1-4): DGGITQSPKYLFRKEGQNVTLSCEQNLNHDAMYWYRQDPGQGLRLIYYSQIVNDFQKGDIAEGYSVSREKKESFPLTVTSAQKNPTAFYLCASSRTATNEKLFFGSGTQLSVL.

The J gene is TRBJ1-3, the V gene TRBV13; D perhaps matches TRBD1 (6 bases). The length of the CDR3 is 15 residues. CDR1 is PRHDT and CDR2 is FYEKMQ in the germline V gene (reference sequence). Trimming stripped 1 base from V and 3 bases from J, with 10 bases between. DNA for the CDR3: TGTGCCAGCAGCTTAGCAGGGGCTAGTGGAAACACCATATATTTT. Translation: CASSLAGASGNTIYF.

The CDR3 region is CASSPGTERETQYF. CDR3 coding DNA: TGCGCCAGCAGCCCGGGGACAGAGCGAGAGACCCAGTACTTC. The J gene is TRBJ2-5, the V gene TRBV4-1, with 7 bases fitting TRBD1. The V segment lost 4 bases and the J segment 4 bases; nucleotides outside the gene matches: 6. The germline gives CDR1 MGHRA, CDR2 YSYEKL. This CDR3 comprises 14 residues.

The CDR3 loop is CASSPRRAPTYEQYF. The CDR3, as DNA: TGTGCCAGCAGCCCTAGGAGGGCTCCGACCTACGAGCAGTACTTC. The genes are TRBV27 and TRBJ2-7; maybe TRBD2 (6 bases). Per the germline V gene, CDR1 is MNHEY and CDR2 is SMNVEV (reference sequence). Trimming left V 6 bases short and J 2 bases short, with 17 bases between. The CDR3 extends over 15 amino acids.

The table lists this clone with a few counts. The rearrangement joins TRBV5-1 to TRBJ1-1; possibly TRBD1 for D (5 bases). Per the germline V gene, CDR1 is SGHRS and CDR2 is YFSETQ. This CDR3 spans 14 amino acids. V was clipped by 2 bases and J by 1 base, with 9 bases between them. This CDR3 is CASSFDGGNTEAFF. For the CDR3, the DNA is TGCGCCAGCAGCTTTGACGGGGGGAACACTGAAGCTTTCTTT. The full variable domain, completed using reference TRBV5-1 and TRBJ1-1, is KAGVTQTPRYLIKTRGQQVTLSCSPISGHRSVSWYQQTPGQGLQFLFEYFSETQRNKGNFPGRFSGRQFSNSRSEMNVSTLELGDSALYLCASSFDGGNTEAFFGQGTRLTVV.

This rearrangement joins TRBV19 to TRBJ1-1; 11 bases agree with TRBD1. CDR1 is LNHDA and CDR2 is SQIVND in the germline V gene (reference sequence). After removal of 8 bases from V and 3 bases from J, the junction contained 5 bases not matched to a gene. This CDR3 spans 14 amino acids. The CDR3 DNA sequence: TGTGCCAGTTTGGGGGGACAGGGGGACACTGAAGCTTTCTTT. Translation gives CASLGGQGDTEAFF.